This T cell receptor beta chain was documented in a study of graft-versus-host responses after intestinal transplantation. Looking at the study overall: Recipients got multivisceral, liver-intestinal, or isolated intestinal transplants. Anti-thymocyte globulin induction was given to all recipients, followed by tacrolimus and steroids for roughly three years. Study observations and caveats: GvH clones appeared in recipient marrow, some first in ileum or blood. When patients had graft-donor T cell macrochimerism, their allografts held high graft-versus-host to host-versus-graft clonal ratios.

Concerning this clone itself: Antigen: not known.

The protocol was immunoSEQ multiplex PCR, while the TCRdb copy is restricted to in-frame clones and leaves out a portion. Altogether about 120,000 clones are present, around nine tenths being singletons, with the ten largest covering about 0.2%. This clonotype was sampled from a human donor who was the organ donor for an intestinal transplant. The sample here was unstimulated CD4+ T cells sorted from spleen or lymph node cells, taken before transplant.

The CDR3 DNA sequence: TGTGCCAGCAGCTTGTATTCAGGGACTGAAGCTTTCTTT. Its protein is CASSLYSGTEAFF. V and J are TRBV5-6 and TRBJ1-1; weak D call: TRBD1 (5 bases). Germline-derived CDR1 and CDR2 are SGHDT and YYEEEE. V was pared by 1 base and J by 5 bases, with 9 bases between. This CDR3 has 13 residues.